The clone carrying this T cell receptor beta chain turned up a few times. Its antigen is unknown. This entry comes from a study of T cell responses to AZD1222 COVID-19 vaccine. Study outcomes and limitations: Sampled repertoires all dated from after the peak T cell response. The study identified only a handful of AZD1222 recipients as seropositive at baseline. Along spike, vaccine-associated CD4 TCRs were found throughout, with dominance at 160-218 and 743-854.

Produced via immunoSEQ multiplex PCR; TCRdb's table is partial and in-frame only. The sample lists around 160,000 clones, approximately 90% occurring once. Trimming took 5 bases from V and 8 from J, leaving 20 bases between them. Germline CDR1 reads LNHNV; CDR2 reads YYDKDF (reference sequence). The CDR3 has 15 residues. The sample here was peripheral blood, taken on day 0 of AZD1222 vaccination. J is TRBJ2-3 and V is TRBV15, with D maybe TRBD2 (6 bases). The clonotype originates from an adult in good health. The CDR3 sequence: CATSPWGEGLGTQYF. As DNA, the CDR3 is TGTGCCACCAGCCCCTGGGGGGAAGGGCTTGGTACGCAGTATTTT.